Listed below are T cell receptor beta chains from one sample, sequenced in a study of vaccination effects on CD4 cells after COVID-19. No antigen has been assigned to these receptors. Here immunoSEQ multiplex PCR was the method, and the copy in TCRdb shows in-frame clones only, minus some. The sample carries around 68,000 clones, 80% recorded once. The sequences come from CD4+ T cells from PBMCs cultured with SARS-CoV-2 spike peptides, collected before COVID-19 vaccination. These receptors were collected from a human donor who received a COVID-19 vaccine. CDR3s include the opening cysteine and the closing phenylalanine or tryptophan. A D gene is named only where the DNA matches it firmly. Size tells how often a clone was seen (once, few, many) or the class of an expanded clone, and some rows leave it out.

d_call: -
clone_size: -
j_call: TRBJ2-5
v_call: TRBV25-1
cdr3_nt: TGTGCCAGCAGTGACCCTAGGGGGTCGGGAGAGACCCAGTACTTC
cdr3_aa: CASSDPRGSGETQYF

d_call: -
clone_size: -
j_call: TRBJ1-6
v_call: TRBV6-1
cdr3_nt: TGTGCCAGCAGTGAAGTGTCCAATTCACCCCTCCACTTT
cdr3_aa: CASSEVSNSPLHF

d_call: -
clone_size: -
j_call: TRBJ1-1
v_call: TRBV5-1
cdr3_nt: TGCGCCAGCAGCAAGCTTGGGGGGACCACTGAAGCTTTCTTT
cdr3_aa: CASSKLGGTTEAFF

d_call: TRBD2
clone_size: few
j_call: TRBJ2-3
v_call: TRBV24-1
cdr3_nt: TGTGCCACCAGTGATACGGGGGGGATCACAGATACGCAGTATTTT
cdr3_aa: CATSDTGGITDTQYF

d_call: -
clone_size: once
j_call: TRBJ1-2
v_call: TRBV10-2
cdr3_nt: TGCGCCAGTGGACAGTGGGACTATGGCTACACCTTC
cdr3_aa: CASGQWDYGYTF

d_call: -
clone_size: -
j_call: TRBJ2-6
v_call: TRBV7-9
cdr3_nt: TGTGCCAGCAGCTTAGGAGGGGCTGGGGCCAACGTCCTGACTTTC
cdr3_aa: CASSLGGAGANVLTF

d_call: TRBD2
clone_size: -
j_call: TRBJ2-3
v_call: TRBV28
cdr3_nt: TGTGCCAGCAGTTTACTAGCGGGGGAGGTTATGCAGTATTTT
cdr3_aa: CASSLLAGEVMQYF

d_call: -
clone_size: -
j_call: TRBJ2-3
v_call: TRBV27
cdr3_nt: TGTGCCAGCAGTTTACTGTTGGGCACAGATACGCAGTATTTT
cdr3_aa: CASSLLLGTDTQYF

d_call: -
clone_size: -
j_call: TRBJ1-4
v_call: TRBV19
cdr3_nt: TGTGCCAGTAGTATCCCTCGTAGAGAAAAACTGTTTTTT
cdr3_aa: CASSIPRREKLFF